One sample yielded the 28 T cell receptor beta chains listed below, sequenced in a study of OX40 agonist ivuxolimab in advanced cancers. Some clones are missing from TCRdb's copy, which holds only in-frame ones; the method was immunoSEQ multiplex PCR. The repertoire holds about 67,000 clones, over 80% seen once, with 3.5% to 5% in the top ten. The source was CD4+ or CD8+ T cells sorted from blood, collected in a trial of the OX40 agonist ivuxolimab. All receptors derive from an adult with an advanced solid tumor such as melanoma, head and neck, liver or kidney cancer.

The chain couples TRBV28 to TRBJ1-1; TRBD1 might be the D (5 bases). The CDR3 contains 14 residues. The V end lost 6 bases, the J end lost 3 bases, and 14 bases lay between the germline ends. From germline, CDR1 is MDHEN and CDR2 SYDVKM. The CDR3 DNA reads TGTGCCAGCAGCGGGGGACGGGTTTACACTGAAGCTTTCTTT. This codes for CASSGGRVYTEAFF.

This clone was recorded once. The chain employs TRBV5-1 and TRBJ2-7; 8 bases are a match to TRBD2. This CDR3 has 14 amino acids. V lost 4 bases to trimming and J lost 1 base; unmatched junction nucleotides: 4. Germline-derived CDR1 and CDR2 are SGHRS and YFSETQ. CDR3 amino acids: CASSISGGSYEQYF. The CDR3 coding sequence is TGCGCCAGCAGCATCTCGGGGGGGTCCTACGAGCAGTACTTC.

As regards this clone: As the CDR3 is not closed by the conserved phenylalanine or tryptophan, this likely results from a read error. This chain uses TRBV30 with TRBJ1-5, with D unclear. Trimming removed 5 bases at V and 5 bases at J, with 4 bases between. The CDR3 is 10 residues long. Germline V gives CDR1 GTSNPN, CDR2 SVGIG (reference sequence). The CDR3 bases are TGTGCCTGGCCTCATCAGCCCCAGCATTCT. As protein: CAWPHQPQHS.

J is TRBJ2-7 and V is TRBV11-3, with 10 bases matching TRBD1. V gave up 10 bases and J gave up 5 bases; unmatched junction bases: 11. CDR3 length: 14 residues. CDR1 and CDR2 (germline): SGHNT, YENEEA. The CDR3 region is CATTPGQGYHEQYF. As DNA, the CDR3 is TGTGCCACCACCCCGGGACAGGGGTACCACGAGCAGTACTTC.

This clone was seen a few times. The rearrangement joins TRBV7-9 to TRBJ2-1, with 11 positions matching TRBD2. Germline CDR1 SEHNR, CDR2 FQNEAQ (reference sequence). The CDR3 runs to 17 residues. V shed 5 bases, J shed 4 bases, and the junction held 10 bases outside the gene matches. CDR3 in DNA: TGTGCCAGCAGCCCGAAAAGGCTAGCGGGGGGATACAATGAGCAGTTCTTC. Translated, it gives CASSPKRLAGGYNEQFF.

The chain has TRBV6-5 and TRBJ1-4, with TRBD1 as a possible D gene (5 bases). V dropped 7 bases and J dropped 7 bases, with 19 bases sitting between them. Germline V gene lookup returns CDR1 MNHEY and CDR2 SVGAGI. The CDR3 loop spans 15 amino acids. This CDR3 is CASTETPQGGEKLFF. CDR3 DNA sequence: TGTGCCAGCACCGAGACCCCCCAGGGAGGTGAAAAACTGTTTTTT.

This clone was seen a single time. This chain links TRBV7-2 with TRBJ1-1; D gene ambiguous. In germline, CDR1 is SGHTA, CDR2 FQGNSA. The V gene lost 3 bases and the J gene lost 11 bases, with 13 bases spanning the gap. The CDR3 is 12 amino acids. DNA for the CDR3: TGTGCCAGCAGCTTTGGTCAGGAGCGGGCTTTCTTT. Residues: CASSFGQERAFF.

This clone was picked up one time. The chain joins TRBV2 to TRBJ2-3; perhaps TRBD2 as D (5 bases). CDR1 and CDR2 from the germline V gene are SNHLY and FYNNEI. The CDR3 runs to 18 residues. V gave up 8 bases and J gave up 0 bases, with 24 bases separating them. The CDR3 region has the DNA TGTGCCAGCGAAAAGTGGACTCAGCTGGTCCTTAGCACAGATACGCAGTATTTT. Amino acid sequence: CASEKWTQLVLSTDTQYF.

V usage is TRBV18 and J usage is TRBJ1-1; TRBD1 matches 11 bases. With 6 bases clipped from V and 4 bases from J, the junction kept 7 bases outside the gene matches. This CDR3 comprises 15 residues. The germline V gene has CDR1 KGHSH and CDR2 LQKENI. CDR3 loop: CASSLDRGLGTEAFF. CDR3 coding DNA: TGTGCCAGCTCCCTGGACAGGGGGCTGGGCACTGAAGCTTTCTTT.

V is TRBV28 and J is TRBJ2-3; a possible D gene is TRBD1 (5 bases). The CDR3 length is 12 residues. Germline CDR1 reads MDHEN; CDR2 reads SYDVKM. Trimming took 7 bases from V and 3 from J, leaving 8 bases between them. The chain's CDR3 is CASIGATDTQYF. CDR3 coding DNA: TGTGCCAGCATAGGGGCGACAGATACGCAGTATTTT.

This chain connects TRBV19 to TRBJ1-5; 11 positions agree with TRBD1. Germline lookup yields CDR1 LNHDA and CDR2 SQIVND (reference sequence). Trimming took 11 bases from V and 7 from J; bases not matched to a gene: 7. The CDR3 runs to 13 residues. CDR3 sequence (DNA): TGTGCCTGCGGACAGGGGGCAGGACAGCCCCAGCATTTT. It encodes CACGQGAGQPQHF.

This clone appeared a single time. The chain links TRBV7-2 to TRBJ1-2; D gene uncertain. The CDR3 contains 13 residues. CDR1 and CDR2 from the germline V gene are SGHTA and FQGNSA. The V and J ends lost 0 bases and 3 bases respectively, with 5 bases between them. As DNA, the CDR3 is TGTGCCAGCAGCTTAGCTAGGGACTATGGCTACACCTTC. Translating gives CASSLARDYGYTF.

The chain uses TRBV28 and TRBJ2-5; 7 positions agree with TRBD1. Trimming at V came to 6 bases and at J to 5 bases, leaving 15 bases not matched to a gene. In germline, CDR1 is MDHEN, CDR2 SYDVKM. The CDR3 contains 16 residues. CDR3 region: CASSPVQGVTGETQYF. The CDR3 bases are TGTGCCAGCAGCCCCGTGCAGGGGGTAACTGGCGAGACCCAGTACTTC.

CDR3 DNA sequence: TGTGCCAGCAGACCCGGGACAGGAGGTGGAAACACCATATATTTT. It specifies CASRPGTGGGNTIYF. This chain links TRBV6-5 with TRBJ1-3; 8 bases are a match to TRBD1. The CDR3 has 15 amino acids. V was pared by 6 bases and J by 3 bases, with 7 bases of the junction left unmatched. Germline-derived CDR1 and CDR2 are MNHEY and SVGAGI.

The chain couples TRBV19 to TRBJ1-1; D is perhaps TRBD1 (5 bases). There are 16 residues in the CDR3. Germline assignment: CDR1 LNHDA and CDR2 SQIVND (reference sequence). Between the trimmed V and J ends, which lost 0 bases and 6 bases, there was a span of 17 bases. The CDR3: CASSIDKLGVSAEAFF. CDR3 DNA: TGTGCCAGTAGTATAGACAAGTTGGGGGTTTCGGCTGAAGCTTTCTTT.

V gene TRBV11-3 combines with J gene TRBJ2-3, with D maybe TRBD2 (5 bases). V gave up 5 bases and J gave up 0 bases, with 12 bases separating them. Germline CDR1 SGHNT, CDR2 YENEEA. CDR3 size: 15 residues. This CDR3 reads CASSQADASTDTQYF. The CDR3 DNA is TGTGCCAGCAGCCAAGCGGACGCGAGCACAGATACGCAGTATTTT. The full variable domain, its missing parts supplied by reference TRBV11-3 and TRBJ2-3, is EAGVVQSPRYKIIEKKQPVAFWCNPISGHNTLYWYLQNLGQGPELLIRYENEEAVDDSQLPKDRFSAERLKGVDSTLKIQPAELGDSAVYLCASSQADASTDTQYFGPGTRLTVL.

The chain joins TRBV11-3 to TRBJ1-3; unclear D gene. Germline V gene data show CDR1 as SGHNT and CDR2 as YENEEA. Deletions cut 5 bases from V and 0 bases from J, with 11 bases between. The CDR3 covers 15 residues. The CDR3 nucleotides read TGTGCCAGCAGCCCGTCGCCGGCCTCTGGAAACACCATATATTTT. Its protein is CASSPSPASGNTIYF.

This clone has a single count. Germline and junction disagree at one end, which may indicate a read error. The chain recombines TRBV5-1 with TRBJ1-1, with D unclear. The germline gives CDR1 SGHRS, CDR2 YFSETQ. CDR3 length: 15 residues. The CDR3 loop reads CASSLDRVPNTEAFF. In DNA, the CDR3 is TGCGCCAGCAGTTTGGACCGGGTGCCGAACACTGAAGCTTTCTTT.

This clone came up a few times. CDR3 protein: CASSSPADNEQFF. The DNA for the CDR3 is TGTGCCAGCAGTTCTCCCGCGGACAATGAGCAGTTCTTC. The chain recombines TRBV6-6 with TRBJ2-1; D gene uncertain. The CDR3 totals 13 residues. The V end lost 4 bases, the J end lost 5 bases, and 9 bases lay between the germline ends. CDR1 is MNHNY, CDR2 SVGAGI, per germline (reference sequence).

This clone showed up just once. This sequence joins TRBV5-6 and TRBJ1-2; 7 bases are shared with TRBD1. This CDR3 is 14 amino acids long. The V and J ends lost 4 bases and 1 base, in that order; junction bases with no gene match: 4. Looked up from germline, CDR1 is SGHDT and CDR2 is YYEEEE. Here the CDR3 DNA reads TGTGCCAGCAGCCTATGGGACAGTAACTATGGCTACACCTTC. This sequence encodes CASSLWDSNYGYTF. Full variable domain (missing parts from reference TRBV5-6 and TRBJ1-2): DAGVTQSPTHLIKTRGQQVTLRCSPKSGHDTVSWYQQALGQGPQFIFQYYEEEERQRGNFPDRFSGHQFPNYSSELNVNALLLGDSALYLCASSLWDSNYGYTFGSGTRLTVV.

The rearrangement uses TRBV11-2 and TRBJ2-7, with D maybe TRBD2 (5 bases). The CDR3 sequence is 15 residues long. With 3 bases removed from V and 0 bases from J, the gap between germline ends came to 12 bases. Germline-derived CDR1 and CDR2 are SGHAT and FQNNGV. The CDR3 region has the DNA TGTGCCAGCAGCTTTGGCGGGTCGAACTCCTACGAGCAGTACTTC. Translation gives CASSFGGSNSYEQYF.

With regard to this clone: One junction end disagrees with the germline gene, perhaps due to a read error. J is TRBJ2-7 and V is TRBV7-2; TRBD2 matches at 10 bases. CDR1 is SGHTA, CDR2 FQGNSA, per germline. The CDR3 contains 15 residues. For the CDR3, the DNA is TGTGCCAGCAGCTTAACGCTCACTAGCGGGACTCCTTTGGCCTTC. This sequence encodes CASSLTLTSGTPLAF. Looking up the rest from reference TRBV7-2 and TRBJ2-7 gives the full variable domain: GAGVSQSPSNKVTEKGKDVELRCDPISGHTALYWYRQSLGQGLEFLIYFQGNSAPDKSGLPSDRFSAERTGGSVSTLTIQRTQQEDSAVYLCASSLTLTSGTPLAFGPGTRLTVT.

V and J are TRBV5-1 and TRBJ1-5; possibly TRBD1 for D (6 bases). Germline CDR1 reads SGHRS; CDR2 reads YFSETQ. The CDR3 is 13 amino acids. The V gene lost 0 bases and the J gene lost 6 bases, with 7 bases spanning the gap. CDR3 sequence (DNA): TGCGCCAGCAGCTTGGAGGGGGGTCAGCCCCAGCATTTT. This codes for CASSLEGGQPQHF.

The table lists this clone with a count of one. The rearrangement links TRBV9 to TRBJ2-7, with a possible D match to TRBD1 (7 bases). The germline V and J ends were trimmed by 3 bases and 7 bases, with 20 bases remaining between them. Germline V lookup: CDR1 SGDLS, CDR2 YYNGEE. The CDR3 totals 15 residues. The CDR3 DNA is TGTGCCAGCAGCGCCGGGACAGAGAACCGGGGGGAGCAGTACTTC. This codes for CASSAGTENRGEQYF.

J is TRBJ2-3 and V is TRBV5-1, with TRBD2 matching 9 bases. The CDR3 length is 17 residues. Germline V gene sequence: CDR1 SGHRS, CDR2 YFSETQ. Trimming cost V 0 bases and J 0 bases; bases outside gene matches: 5. CDR3 nucleotide sequence: TGCGCCAGCAGCTTGGATGGGACTAGCAGAAGCACAGATACGCAGTATTTT. Residues: CASSLDGTSRSTDTQYF.

This clone has just a few counts. This sample also contains other DNA sequences that code for the same CDR3. The chain is built from TRBV27 and TRBJ1-6; D gene ambiguous. Trimming stripped 7 bases from V and 10 bases from J, with 11 bases between. The CDR3 has 12 residues. The germline V gene has CDR1 MNHEY and CDR2 SMNVEV (reference sequence). CDR3 residues: CASKGAGSPLHF. As DNA, the CDR3 is TGTGCCAGCAAGGGTGCGGGCTCACCCCTCCACTTT.

The chain employs TRBV29-1 and TRBJ2-1, with 7 bases that match TRBD1. Germline values: CDR1 SQVTM, CDR2 ANQGSEA. The V segment lost 2 bases and the J segment 6 bases; nucleotides outside the gene matches: 7. The CDR3 length is 14 residues. CDR3 sequence reads: CSVERNRGTNEQFF. The CDR3 bases are TGCAGCGTTGAACGGAACAGGGGAACCAATGAGCAGTTCTTC.

This chain links TRBV18 with TRBJ1-4, with no clear D. Trimming stripped 1 base from V and 8 bases from J, with 17 bases between. The V gene's germline CDR1 is KGHSH and CDR2 LQKENI. The CDR3 contains 16 residues. CDR3: CASSPLSGPVGEKLFF. The CDR3 coding sequence is TGTGCCAGCTCACCACTGAGCGGGCCGGTGGGGGAAAAACTGTTTTTT.